This T cell receptor beta chain was captured by sequencing in a study of tumor and adjacent non-tumor tissue in lung cancer (dated by TCRdb to 2017 to 2018). With regard to the full study: Of the cohort, around eleven patients had adenocarcinoma, 2 had squamous cell carcinoma and 1 had small cell lung cancer. Sequencing produced about 120,000,000 productive TCRbeta reads in total, an average of approximately 4 million reads per sample. Over 25 paired specimens, one tumor and one normal lung sample per patient, were profiled by TCRbeta CDR3 sequencing. Bulk TCRbeta repertoires were compared between lung tumor tissue and matched distant non-tumor lung tissue obtained from fewer than 16 lung cancer patients. The 15 enrolled patients, of whom around ten were men and 5 were women, were aged about 31 to 85 years and were diagnosed with TNM stage I to III disease. What the research found in general, with its limitations: Neither the sequencing platform nor unique molecular identifiers are mentioned in the methods. In normal lung, the top 100 clones accounted for a significantly larger cumulative share of the repertoire than in tumor tissue. Significantly higher TCR diversity (inverse Simpson) was observed in tumor tissue than in normal lung tissue (about 410 vs 180, P = 0.0075, Mann-Whitney U test). Younger patients had significantly higher TCR diversity, and higher tumor TCR diversity was associated with shorter overall and disease-free survival. The cohort had only 15 or so patients, and the authors noted that larger samples and more detailed clinical data are needed. Peripheral blood was not sequenced, so blood TCRbeta repertoires were not examined in the lung cancer patients of the study.

From the germline V gene, CDR1 is MNHEY and CDR2 is SVGAGI. V sheds 0 bases and J sheds 1 base, leaving 9 bases between their ends. The CDR3 numbers 15 residues from cysteine through phenylalanine. Only CDR3 DNA remains: 45 bases, in frame from the first base. Ten or more counts support this clonotype. The antigen it recognizes is unknown. Base qualities are not at hand, and no much larger clone is one base apart. RNA was isolated from bulk, unsorted tissue, and RNA quality was assessed with a NanoDrop ND-1000 and an Agilent 2100. Distant non-tumor tissue taken more than 3 cm from the tumor edge was used as the normal lung sample. The donors were newly diagnosed lung cancer patients admitted for thoracic surgery in China from August to November 2014 who had not received prior chemotherapy. Patients with previous radiotherapy or chemotherapy, or with another concurrent cancer, were excluded from the study. Pieces of surgical tissue measuring about 1-2.1 cm3 were kept in RNAlater solution and held at -80 degrees C until needed.

The library came from multiplex PCR. The sequencing machine was an Illumina HiSeq 2500. Following protocols modified from ARM-PCR, the researchers constructed TCRbeta libraries through three rounds of nested PCR with primers (Table S4). PCR products of 200-500 bp were gel-excised and purified with the QIAquick gel extraction kit before sequencing. In the source study's methods: Trimmomatic was used to clean the reads, FLASH merged the cleaned reads into complete CDR3 sequences, and MiTCR assigned the sequences to V(D)J germline segments. VDJtools was used to compute clonal diversity as the inverse Simpson's index. A read counted as productive if the sequence was in-frame and lacked a premature stop codon. TCRdb ran its own pipeline on the public reads, namely fastp trimming at Q25 and MiXCR clone calling, and kept in-frame beta chains. All rows with the same CDR3 protein become a single entry with the most common DNA and genes. The V and J calls were not made by the authors but by TCRdb's processing. Within this sample are 35,000 to 50,000 distinct CDR3 sequences, with roughly 60% of them counted one time only. The top ten constitute 35% to 50% of the sample.

The TCR originated in a man in his forties or fifties with non-small cell lung cancer. Sequenced input: distant non-tumor lung tissue. The chain uses TRBV6-5 and TRBJ1-1; confidence is insufficient to name the D gene. The DNA sequence is as follows: TGTGCCAGCAGTTACTCGGGCAACGCGAACACTGAAGCTTTCTTT. It translates to CASSYSGNANTEAFF.